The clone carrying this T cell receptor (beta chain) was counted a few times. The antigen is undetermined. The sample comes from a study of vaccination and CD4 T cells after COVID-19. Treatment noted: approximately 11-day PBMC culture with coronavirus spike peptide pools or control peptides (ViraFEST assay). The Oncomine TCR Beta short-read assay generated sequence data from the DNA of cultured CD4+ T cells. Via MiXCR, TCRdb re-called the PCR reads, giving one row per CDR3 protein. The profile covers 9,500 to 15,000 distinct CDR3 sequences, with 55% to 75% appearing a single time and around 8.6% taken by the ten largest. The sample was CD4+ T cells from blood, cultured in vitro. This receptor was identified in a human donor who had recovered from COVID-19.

As DNA, the CDR3 is TGCGCCAGCACCAGGACGGCTTGGCGCAATCAGCCCCAGCATTTT. Translation gives CASTRTAWRNQPQHF. The chain combines TRBV10-1 with TRBJ1-5; D gene unclear. Germline CDR1 and CDR2: WNHNN and SYGVQD (reference sequence). V was pared by 7 bases and J by 2 bases, with 15 bases between. The CDR3 runs to 15 residues.